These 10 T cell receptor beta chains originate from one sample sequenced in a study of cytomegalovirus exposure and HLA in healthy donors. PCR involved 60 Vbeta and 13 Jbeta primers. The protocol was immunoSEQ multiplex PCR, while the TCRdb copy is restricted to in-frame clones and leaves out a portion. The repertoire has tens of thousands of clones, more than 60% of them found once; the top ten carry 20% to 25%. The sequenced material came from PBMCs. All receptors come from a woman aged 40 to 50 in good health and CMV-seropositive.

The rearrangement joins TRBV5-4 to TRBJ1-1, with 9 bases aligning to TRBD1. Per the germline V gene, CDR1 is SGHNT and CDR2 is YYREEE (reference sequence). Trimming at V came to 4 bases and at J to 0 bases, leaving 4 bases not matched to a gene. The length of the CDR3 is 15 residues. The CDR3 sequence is CASSEGQGLNTEAFF. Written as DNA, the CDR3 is TGTGCCAGCAGCGAGGGACAGGGCCTGAACACTGAAGCTTTCTTT.

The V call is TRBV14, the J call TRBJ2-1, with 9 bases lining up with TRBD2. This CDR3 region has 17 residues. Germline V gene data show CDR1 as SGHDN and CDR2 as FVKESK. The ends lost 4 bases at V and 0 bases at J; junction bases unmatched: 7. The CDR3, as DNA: TGTGCCAGCAGCCTCCTAGGAGCGGGGGGCTCCTACAATGAGCAGTTCTTC. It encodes CASSLLGAGGSYNEQFF.

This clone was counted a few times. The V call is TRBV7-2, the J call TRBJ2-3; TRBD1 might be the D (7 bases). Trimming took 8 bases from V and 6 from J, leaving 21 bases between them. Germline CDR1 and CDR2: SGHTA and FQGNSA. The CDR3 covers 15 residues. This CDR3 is CASSRQGGEVDTQYF. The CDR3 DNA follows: TGTGCCAGCTCCAGACAGGGAGGCGAGGTTGATACGCAGTATTTT.

The DNA for the CDR3 is TGCAGCGTCCTTCTGGACAGTACTGGAAACACCATATATTTT. This encodes CSVLLDSTGNTIYF. The genes are TRBV29-1 and TRBJ1-3; perhaps TRBD1 as D (6 bases). The CDR3 is 14 residues long. With 6 bases removed from V and 2 bases from J, the gap between germline ends came to 14 bases. Germline V gives CDR1 SQVTM, CDR2 ANQGSEA.

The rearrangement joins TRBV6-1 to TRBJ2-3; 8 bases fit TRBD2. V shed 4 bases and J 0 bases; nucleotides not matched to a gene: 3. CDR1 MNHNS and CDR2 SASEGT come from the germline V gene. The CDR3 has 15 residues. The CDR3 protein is CASSAGRGSTDTQYF. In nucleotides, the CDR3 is TGTGCCAGCAGTGCCGGGAGGGGCAGCACAGATACGCAGTATTTT.

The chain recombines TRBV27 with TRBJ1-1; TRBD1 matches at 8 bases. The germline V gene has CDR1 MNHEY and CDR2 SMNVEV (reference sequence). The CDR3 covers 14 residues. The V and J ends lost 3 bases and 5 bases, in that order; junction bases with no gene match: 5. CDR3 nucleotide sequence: TGTGCCAGCAGTTTCAGGGGGCGAGGAACTGAAGCTTTCTTT. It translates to CASSFRGRGTEAFF.

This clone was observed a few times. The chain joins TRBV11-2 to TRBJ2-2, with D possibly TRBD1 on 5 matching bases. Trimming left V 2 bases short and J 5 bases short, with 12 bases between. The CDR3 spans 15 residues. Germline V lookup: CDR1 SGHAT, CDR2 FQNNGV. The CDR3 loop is CASSLIVGRTGELFF. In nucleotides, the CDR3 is TGTGCCAGCAGCTTAATTGTGGGGCGAACCGGGGAGCTGTTTTTT.

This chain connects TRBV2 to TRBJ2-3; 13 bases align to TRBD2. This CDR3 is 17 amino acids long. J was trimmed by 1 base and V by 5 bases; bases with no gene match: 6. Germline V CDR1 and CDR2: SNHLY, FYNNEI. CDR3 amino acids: CASSLLAGGLGTDTQYF. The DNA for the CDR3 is TGTGCCAGCAGTCTACTAGCGGGGGGGCTTGGCACAGATACGCAGTATTTT.

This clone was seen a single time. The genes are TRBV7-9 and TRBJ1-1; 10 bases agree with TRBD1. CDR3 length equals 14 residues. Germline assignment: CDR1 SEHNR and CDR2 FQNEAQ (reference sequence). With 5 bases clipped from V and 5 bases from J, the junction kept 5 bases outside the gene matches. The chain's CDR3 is CASSLRDRGTEAFF. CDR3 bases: TGTGCCAGCAGCCTCCGGGACAGGGGAACTGAAGCTTTCTTT.

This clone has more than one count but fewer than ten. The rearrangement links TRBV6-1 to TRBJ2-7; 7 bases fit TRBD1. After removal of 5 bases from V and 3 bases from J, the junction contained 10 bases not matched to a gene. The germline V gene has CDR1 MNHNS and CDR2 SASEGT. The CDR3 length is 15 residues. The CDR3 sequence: CASSIEATGNYEQYF. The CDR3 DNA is TGTGCCAGCAGTATCGAGGCGACAGGGAACTACGAGCAGTACTTC.